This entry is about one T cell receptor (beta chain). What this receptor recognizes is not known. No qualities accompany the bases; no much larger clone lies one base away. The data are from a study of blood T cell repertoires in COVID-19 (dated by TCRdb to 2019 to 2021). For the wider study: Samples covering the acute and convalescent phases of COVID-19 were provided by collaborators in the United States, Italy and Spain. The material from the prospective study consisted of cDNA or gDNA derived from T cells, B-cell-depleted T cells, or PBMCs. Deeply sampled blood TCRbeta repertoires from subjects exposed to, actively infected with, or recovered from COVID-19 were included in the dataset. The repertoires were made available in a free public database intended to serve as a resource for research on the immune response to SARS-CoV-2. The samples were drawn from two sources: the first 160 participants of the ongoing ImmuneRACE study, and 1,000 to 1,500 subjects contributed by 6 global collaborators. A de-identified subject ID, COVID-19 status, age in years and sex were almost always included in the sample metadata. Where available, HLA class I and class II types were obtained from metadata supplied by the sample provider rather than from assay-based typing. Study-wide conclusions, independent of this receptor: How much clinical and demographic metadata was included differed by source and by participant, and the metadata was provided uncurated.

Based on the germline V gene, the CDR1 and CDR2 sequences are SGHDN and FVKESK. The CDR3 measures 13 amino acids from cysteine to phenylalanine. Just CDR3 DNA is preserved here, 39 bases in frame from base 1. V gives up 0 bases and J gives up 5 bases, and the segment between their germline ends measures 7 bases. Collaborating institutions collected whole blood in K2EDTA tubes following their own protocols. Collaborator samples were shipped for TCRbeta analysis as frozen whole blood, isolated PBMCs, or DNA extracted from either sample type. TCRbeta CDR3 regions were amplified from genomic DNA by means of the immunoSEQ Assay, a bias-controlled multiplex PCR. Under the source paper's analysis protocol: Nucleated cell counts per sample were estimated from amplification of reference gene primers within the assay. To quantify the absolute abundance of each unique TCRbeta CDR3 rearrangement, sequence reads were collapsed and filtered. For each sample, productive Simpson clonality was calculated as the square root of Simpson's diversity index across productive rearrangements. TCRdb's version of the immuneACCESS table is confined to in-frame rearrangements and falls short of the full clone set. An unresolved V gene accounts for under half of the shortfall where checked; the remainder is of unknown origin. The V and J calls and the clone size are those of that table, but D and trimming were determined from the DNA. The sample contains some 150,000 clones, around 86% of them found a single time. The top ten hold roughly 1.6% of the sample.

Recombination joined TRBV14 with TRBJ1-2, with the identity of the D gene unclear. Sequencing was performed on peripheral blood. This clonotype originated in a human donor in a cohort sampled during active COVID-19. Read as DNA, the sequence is TGTGCCAGCAGCCAAGATCTTAGTTATGGCTACACCTTC. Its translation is CASSQDLSYGYTF.